This T cell receptor beta chain appears in the sequencing data of a study of blood T cell repertoires in COVID-19. The V segment lost 4 bases and the J segment 2 bases; nucleotides outside the gene matches: 6. CDR1 is LGHDT and CDR2 is YNNKEL in the germline V gene (reference sequence). This CDR3 spans 15 amino acids. Cohort 3 donors counted as recovered after two negative PCRs, clearance, or resolved symptoms. The repertoire was sequenced with immunoSEQ multiplex PCR; TCRdb's copy has only in-frame clones and lacks some. Among about 180,000 clones listed, approximately 85% were seen once. This sequence was found in a man aged 40-49 years who had recovered from COVID-19. The chain links TRBV3-1 (or the pseudogene TRBV3-2) to TRBJ2-3; 7 nucleotides match TRBD1. The sample was PBMCs or T cells enriched from blood (not recorded which). The CDR3 loop reads CASSRWGQYTDTQYF. CDR3 bases: TGTGCCAGCAGCCGATGGGGACAGTACACAGATACGCAGTATTTT.